The 29 T cell receptor beta chains in this list originate from one sample, sequenced in a study of graft-versus-host responses after intestinal transplantation. Profiling relied on immunoSEQ multiplex PCR, and the TCRdb table lists in-frame clones only, not all of them. Of roughly 90,000 clones detected, just over 90% appear once; the ten largest clones hold 6%. Antigens of these TCRs are unknown. The sequenced sample was unstimulated CD8+ T cells sorted from spleen or lymph node cells, obtained before intestinal transplant. These receptors were obtained from a human donor who received an intestinal transplant.

This clone appeared once. V is TRBV27 and J is TRBJ2-1; 8 bases match TRBD2. The CDR3 totals 13 residues. Germline lookup yields CDR1 MNHEY and CDR2 SMNVEV (reference sequence). The J segment lost 10 bases and the V segment lost 5 bases, leaving 7 bases of the junction unmatched. CDR3 amino acids: CASSPFSGEEQFF. CDR3 DNA sequence: TGTGCCAGCAGTCCTTTTAGCGGGGAAGAGCAGTTCTTC.

The CDR3 DNA reads TGTGCCAGCAGTTACTCCTGGACCGGGGAGCTGTTTTTT. This codes for CASSYSWTGELFF. The chain carries TRBV6-5 and TRBJ2-2; D not resolved. The CDR3 runs 13 residues. Trimming pared 0 bases from V and 5 bases from J, leaving 4 bases between. CDR1 is MNHEY and CDR2 is SVGAGI in the germline V gene.

This rearrangement joins TRBV5-1 to TRBJ1-2; TRBD1 is a possible D gene (5 bases). The CDR3 runs to 14 residues. Germline CDR1 and CDR2: SGHRS and YFSETQ. Trimming shortened V by 5 bases and J by 3 bases, and 14 bases separated the two germline ends. The CDR3 protein is CASSNAVGDYGYTF. CDR3 nucleotide sequence: TGCGCCAGCAGTAACGCAGTGGGGGACTATGGCTACACCTTC.

The chain couples TRBV27 to TRBJ2-5, with 9 bases fitting TRBD1. CDR3 length: 15 residues. Trimming cost V 5 bases and J 5 bases; bases outside gene matches: 9. Germline assignment: CDR1 MNHEY and CDR2 SMNVEV (reference sequence). CDR3 coding DNA: TGTGCCAGCAGTATCATAACAGGGGGCGCTGAGACCCAGTACTTC. This sequence encodes CASSIITGGAETQYF.

The chain carries TRBV13 and TRBJ1-1, with TRBD1 identical over 8 bases. Germline CDR1 and CDR2: PRHDT and FYEKMQ (reference sequence). V lost 6 bases and J lost 5; bases outside the gene matches: 2. The CDR3 totals 12 residues. The CDR3 sequence is CASRRQGTEAFF. CDR3 bases: TGTGCCAGCAGGCGACAGGGGACTGAAGCTTTCTTT.

The V and J genes are TRBV18 and TRBJ1-1; the D gene is possibly TRBD1 (5 bases). The CDR3 runs 14 residues. Germline V gene lookup returns CDR1 KGHSH and CDR2 LQKENI. V lost 2 bases to trimming and J lost 6 bases, with 13 bases between them. The DNA for the CDR3 is TGTGCCAGCTCACCAGGCCCAATGGGGCCTGAAGCTTTCTTT. Amino acid sequence: CASSPGPMGPEAFF.

The sample holds one count of this clone. This rearrangement joins TRBV9 to TRBJ2-2, with 9 nucleotides matching TRBD2. The germline CDR1 and CDR2 sequences are SGDLS and YYNGEE. There are 15 residues in the CDR3. The J segment lost 4 bases and the V segment lost 3 bases, leaving 4 bases of the junction unmatched. CDR3 residues: CASSGGLAITGELFF. In DNA, the CDR3 is TGTGCCAGCAGCGGTGGACTAGCGATCACCGGGGAGCTGTTTTTT.

The gene calls are TRBV14 and TRBJ2-3; 11 bases are shared with TRBD2. V gave up 0 bases and J gave up 3 bases; unmatched junction bases: 8. This CDR3 has 18 residues. Germline V gene sequence: CDR1 SGHDN, CDR2 FVKESK. The CDR3 bases are TGTGCCAGCAGCCAAGAGGTAGCGGGAGGGCCCCTTACAGATACGCAGTATTTT. Its translation: CASSQEVAGGPLTDTQYF.

The genes are TRBV4-1 and TRBJ2-2; D not resolved. The V end lost 4 bases, the J end lost 4 bases, and 13 bases lay between the germline ends. Germline V CDR1 and CDR2: MGHRA, YSYEKL. The CDR3 loop spans 15 amino acids. CDR3 DNA sequence: TGCGCCAGCAGCCTGGAGCTAGTCGGCACCGGGGAGCTGTTTTTT. This codes for CASSLELVGTGELFF.

V is TRBV4-1 and J is TRBJ2-2; a possible D gene is TRBD2 (7 bases). The CDR3 contains 15 residues. V was cut by 4 bases and J by 7 bases, with 16 bases left in between. Germline CDR1 and CDR2: MGHRA and YSYEKL. The CDR3: CASSPAGARGGELFF. The DNA for the CDR3 is TGCGCCAGCAGCCCGGCGGGGGCGCGGGGCGGGGAGCTGTTTTTT.

This clone was observed a single time. The sample contains more than one DNA sequence encoding this CDR3. The chain has TRBV6-5 and TRBJ1-3, with D possibly being TRBD1 (5 bases). V was trimmed by 2 bases and J by 3 bases, leaving 11 bases between them. The germline V gene has CDR1 MNHEY and CDR2 SVGAGI. This CDR3 has 15 amino acids. CDR3 coding DNA: TGTGCCAGCAGTTACGGAGCGGGGGATGGAAACACCATATATTTT. Translated, it gives CASSYGAGDGNTIYF.

This chain links TRBV11-2 with TRBJ1-6, with D hard to call. The V end lost 0 bases, the J end lost 3 bases, and 6 bases lay between the germline ends. The CDR3 is 15 residues long. The germline CDR1 and CDR2 sequences are SGHAT and FQNNGV. CDR3 sequence reads: CASSLERDYNSPLHF. CDR3 bases: TGTGCCAGCAGCTTAGAACGGGACTATAATTCACCCCTCCACTTT.

This chain joins TRBV9 and TRBJ1-6; tentative D call: TRBD1 (6 bases). The CDR3 consists of 15 residues. CDR1 and CDR2 from the germline V gene are SGDLS and YYNGEE. V gave up 3 bases and J gave up 7 bases, with 14 bases separating them. The CDR3 spells CASSAEQGANSPLHF. CDR3 in DNA: TGTGCCAGCAGCGCCGAACAGGGAGCGAATTCACCCCTCCACTTT.

The rearrangement joins TRBV9 to TRBJ2-2; no clear D gene. V was clipped by 3 bases and J by 3 bases, with 9 bases between them. The CDR3 contains 14 residues. From germline, CDR1 is SGDLS and CDR2 YYNGEE. The DNA for the CDR3 is TGTGCCAGCAGCGAAGAGAGCCACACCGGGGAGCTGTTTTTT. It is translated as CASSEESHTGELFF.

The chain combines TRBV27 with TRBJ2-1; 8 positions agree with TRBD2. In germline, CDR1 is MNHEY, CDR2 SMNVEV (reference sequence). The CDR3 contains 13 residues. V dropped 0 bases and J dropped 15; count of bases not matched to a gene: 7. The CDR3 loop reads CASSLSGTSLSFF. The CDR3 coding sequence is TGTGCCAGCAGTTTATCCGGGACTAGTCTGTCGTTCTTC.

J is TRBJ1-1 and V is TRBV2; D gene ambiguous. Between the trimmed V and J ends, which lost 7 bases and 6 bases, there was a span of 24 bases. The V gene's germline CDR1 is SNHLY and CDR2 FYNNEI. This CDR3 region has 16 residues. The CDR3 region is CASMSSRLWERSEAFF. As DNA, the CDR3 is TGTGCCAGCATGTCATCCCGGCTTTGGGAAAGGTCTGAAGCTTTCTTT.

V and J are TRBV9 and TRBJ2-1; D is unresolved. V lost 6 bases, J lost 9 bases, and 16 bases lay in between. CDR3 size: 13 residues. The germline CDR1 and CDR2 sequences are SGDLS and YYNGEE. In nucleotides, the CDR3 is TGTGCCAGCAAGGGTGGTCCACTTGGTGAGCAGTTCTTC. It yields the protein CASKGGPLGEQFF.

This rearrangement joins TRBV4-2 to TRBJ2-5; 11 bases are a match to TRBD2. The V segment lost 4 bases and the J segment 7 bases; nucleotides outside the gene matches: 14. Germline V lookup: CDR1 LGHNA, CDR2 YNFKEQ. The CDR3 is 17 amino acids. The CDR3 DNA reads as TGTGCCAGCAGCCTCTACCTGGTAGCGGGAGGGCGGACGACCCAGTACTTC. Residues: CASSLYLVAGGRTTQYF.

The chain is built from TRBV6-5 and TRBJ2-7, with D perhaps TRBD2 (5 bases). The V end was cut by 2 bases, the J end by 3 bases, with 11 bases between. CDR3 length equals 14 residues. Germline CDR1 is MNHEY and CDR2 is SVGAGI. The CDR3 region has the DNA TGTGCCAGCAGTTACCGCGGGCAGGTCTACGAGCAGTACTTC. Translated: CASSYRGQVYEQYF.

In its sample, this clone was seen a few times. The V gene is TRBV2, the J gene TRBJ2-1, with D perhaps assigned TRBD1 or TRBD2 (6 bases each). This CDR3 has 13 residues. Germline assignment: CDR1 SNHLY and CDR2 FYNNEI. The V end lost 1 base, the J end lost 6 bases, and 7 bases lay between the germline ends. This CDR3 is CASSEGGANEQFF. Here the CDR3 DNA reads TGTGCCAGCAGTGAAGGGGGGGCCAATGAGCAGTTCTTC.

The chain recombines TRBV6-5 with TRBJ1-2; D perhaps matches TRBD1 (5 bases). Germline CDR1 reads MNHEY; CDR2 reads SVGAGI. The V end lost 5 bases, the J end lost 6 bases, and 16 bases lay between the germline ends. The CDR3 spans 14 residues. CDR3: CASSEGPGGNGYTF. The DNA for the CDR3 is TGTGCCAGCAGTGAAGGGCCCGGGGGAAATGGCTACACCTTC.

J is TRBJ2-1 and V is TRBV7-2, with 9 bases fitting TRBD2. V was pared by 4 bases and J by 4 bases, with 14 bases of the junction left unmatched. Per germline, CDR1 SGHTA and CDR2 FQGNSA. CDR3 length equals 18 residues. Here the CDR3 reads CASSSRPLAGREYNEQFF. The CDR3 DNA is TGTGCCAGCAGCTCGAGACCTCTAGCGGGACGGGAATACAATGAGCAGTTCTTC.

The gene calls are TRBV13 and TRBJ2-1; 11 positions agree with TRBD2. In germline, CDR1 is PRHDT, CDR2 FYEKMQ (reference sequence). This CDR3 spans 16 amino acids. V gave up 7 bases and J gave up 7 bases; unmatched junction bases: 12. CDR3 sequence: CASTPSRGLADNEQFF. DNA of the CDR3: TGTGCCAGCACCCCCAGCCGGGGACTAGCGGATAATGAGCAGTTCTTC. Based on the CDR3 plus reference TRBV13 and TRBJ2-1, the full variable domain is AAGVIQSPRHLIKEKRETATLKCYPIPRHDTVYWYQQGPGQDPQFLISFYEKMQSDKGSIPDRFSAQQFSDYHSELNMSSLELGDSALYFCASTPSRGLADNEQFFGPGTRLTVL.

The table lists this clone with a count of one. The chain combines TRBV30 with TRBJ1-3; D uncertain. This CDR3 region has 13 residues. V was cut by 4 bases and J by 3 bases, with 10 bases left in between. CDR1 and CDR2 from the germline V gene are GTSNPN and SVGIG (reference sequence). The CDR3 reads CAWILPDGNTIYF. In DNA form, the CDR3 reads TGTGCCTGGATACTCCCGGATGGAAACACCATATATTTT.

The chain is built from TRBV6-1 and TRBJ2-5; D not certain. Matching the DNA end better, TRBJ2-7 makes the J call doubtful. The germline V gene encodes CDR1 MNHNS and CDR2 SASEGT. The length of the CDR3 is 14 residues. In DNA, the CDR3 is TGTGCCAGCAGTGAACCCTTGAGCTCCTACGAGCAGTACTTC. This gives the protein CASSEPLSSYEQYF.

This clone appeared a single time. Mismatch with germline at one junction end may stem from a read error. This chain uses TRBV6-5 with TRBJ2-1, with 9 bases fitting TRBD2. This CDR3 region has 14 residues. CDR1 and CDR2 (germline): MNHEY, SVGAGI. CDR3 residues: CASTLAGTLNGQFF. The DNA of the CDR3 is TGTGCCAGCACCCTAGCGGGGACCTTAAATGGGCAGTTCTTC.

V is TRBV6-5 and J is TRBJ2-7, with no clear D. Germline values: CDR1 MNHEY, CDR2 SVGAGI. The CDR3 has 13 residues. V lost 0 bases, J lost 3 bases, and 6 bases lay in between. CDR3 sequence (DNA): TGTGCCAGCAGTTACTCGAACTACTACGAGCAGTACTTC. Its translation: CASSYSNYYEQYF.

This clone is a singleton in its sample. The genes are TRBV28 and TRBJ2-1, with 9 bases that match TRBD1. The CDR3 extends over 14 amino acids. J lost 15 bases, V lost 6 bases, and 15 bases had no gene match. Germline assignment: CDR1 MDHEN and CDR2 SYDVKM. CDR3 loop: CASSRTGDGGSGFF. As DNA, the CDR3 is TGTGCCAGCAGCCGGACAGGGGACGGGGGCAGTGGGTTCTTC. The complete variable domain, with remaining parts taken from reference TRBV28 and TRBJ2-1, reads DVKVTQSSRYLVKRTGEKVFLECVQDMDHENMFWYRQDPGLGLRLIYFSYDVKMKEKGDIPEGYSVSREKKERFSLILESASTNQTSMYLCASSRTGDGGSGFFGPGTRLTVL.

Comment on this clone: At one boundary the junction diverges from the germline segment, which might be a read error. The J gene is TRBJ2-1, the V gene TRBV7-7, with 14 bases aligning to TRBD2. Looked up from germline, CDR1 is SSHAT and CDR2 is FNYEAQ (reference sequence). The CDR3 has 17 amino acids. The CDR3 sequence: CVSSPRLAGGSDNEQFF. For the CDR3, the DNA is TGTGTCAGCAGCCCACGACTAGCGGGAGGGAGCGACAATGAGCAGTTCTTC. The full variable domain, rest sourced from reference TRBV7-7 and TRBJ2-1, is GAGVSQSPRYKVTKRGQDVTLRCDPISSHATLYWYQQALGQGPEFLTYFNYEAQPDKSGLPSDRFSAERPEGSISTLTIQRTEQRDSAMYRCVSSPRLAGGSDNEQFFGPGTRLTVL.